Below, one T cell receptor beta chain is given with its context. Produced via immunoSEQ multiplex PCR; TCRdb's table is partial and in-frame only. The table records about 2,200,000 clones, around 93% of them present only once. CD8 cells classed as naive were CD45RO-negative and positively selected for CCR7, excluding terminally differentiated effector memory CD45RA+ cells. These data are taken from a study of shared clonotypes between healthy human individuals. The CDR3 covers 15 residues. Per germline, CDR1 SGDLS and CDR2 YYNGEE. The ends were cut back, 0 bases at V and 0 bases at J, with 10 bases in the middle.

The TCR sequence derives from a man younger than 35 in good health. Some clones in this sample may be carry-over from other donors' samples. This chain uses TRBV9 with TRBJ2-7; unclear D gene. The sequenced sample was naive CD8+ T cells from PBMCs. In nucleotides, the CDR3 is TGTGCCAGCAGCGTAGACGGGCACAACTCCTACGAGCAGTACTTC. Its protein is CASSVDGHNSYEQYF.